Presented here are 7 T cell receptor beta chains from one specimen sequenced in a study of blood T cell repertoires in COVID-19. Assay used: immunoSEQ multiplex PCR; TCRdb lists only in-frame clones, some missing. The profile shows 250,000 to 350,000 clones, roughly 80% of them singletons. The sequencing input was peripheral blood. Every receptor here comes from a human donor with COVID-19, enrolled during active disease. The donor label of this sample is uncertain.

The chain couples TRBV7-3 to TRBJ2-1; the match to TRBD2 covers 8 bases. Germline V lookup: CDR1 SGHTA, CDR2 FQGTGA. The CDR3 length is 15 residues. V trimming: 2 bases; J trimming: 6 bases; junction bases outside the gene matches: 6. CDR3 protein: CASSLGTRSSNEQFF. CDR3 nucleotides: TGTGCCAGCAGCTTAGGGACTAGATCTTCCAATGAGCAGTTCTTC.

This chain joins TRBV10-2 and TRBJ2-1, with 13 bases lining up with TRBD2. Germline-derived CDR1 and CDR2 are WSHSY and SAAADI. The CDR3 spans 15 residues. V trimming: 7 bases; J trimming: 7 bases; junction bases outside the gene matches: 7. DNA for the CDR3: TGCGCCAGCACCCAACTAGCGGGGGGGAGGAATGAGCAGTTCTTC. Protein: CASTQLAGGRNEQFF.

The chain uses TRBV28 and TRBJ1-1; 8 bases are shared with TRBD1. V was clipped by 3 bases and J by 11 bases; unmatched bases: 17. The CDR3 totals 16 residues. Germline V gives CDR1 MDHEN, CDR2 SYDVKM. In nucleotides, the CDR3 is TGTGCCAGCAGTTTTCTCGGACAGGGAGGCCCTCGGGGGGCTTTCTTT. Translating gives CASSFLGQGGPRGAFF.

This clone has more than one count but fewer than ten. The chain couples TRBV7-2 to TRBJ2-3; TRBD2 might be the D (5 bases). Trimming took 5 bases from V and 8 from J, leaving 14 bases between them. In germline, CDR1 is SGHTA, CDR2 FQGNSA. This CDR3 has 13 amino acids. The CDR3 is CASSTQRAGTQYF. DNA for the CDR3: TGTGCCAGCAGCACCCAGAGGGCGGGTACGCAGTATTTT. The full variable domain, in which reference TRBV7-2 and TRBJ2-3 provide the parts outside the CDR3, is GAGVSQSPSNKVTEKGKDVELRCDPISGHTALYWYRQSLGQGLEFLIYFQGNSAPDKSGLPSDRFSAERTGGSVSTLTIQRTQQEDSAVYLCASSTQRAGTQYFGPGTRLTVL.

The CDR3, as DNA: TGTGCCAGCAACCCCGGGATTAGCGGGAGCGCCTACGAGCAGTACTTC. This sequence encodes CASNPGISGSAYEQYF. The chain combines TRBV5-5 with TRBJ2-7; TRBD2 agrees at 9 bases. V dropped 6 bases and J dropped 2; count of bases not matched to a gene: 12. The CDR3 extends over 16 amino acids. Germline CDR1 SGHKS, CDR2 YYEKEE (reference sequence).

V usage is TRBV18 and J usage is TRBJ1-3; no reliable D call. Trimming cost V 3 bases and J 0 bases, with 12 bases left between them. CDR3 length: 16 amino acids. CDR1 is KGHSH, CDR2 LQKENI, per germline. Here the CDR3 reads CASSPGRSRSGNTIYF. DNA for the CDR3: TGTGCCAGCTCACCCGGCAGGTCTCGCTCTGGAAACACCATATATTTT.

J is TRBJ2-7 and V is TRBV5-4, with D perhaps TRBD2 (6 bases). In germline, CDR1 is SGHNT, CDR2 YYREEE (reference sequence). This CDR3 contains 14 residues. V lost 0 bases, J lost 5 bases, and 12 bases lay in between. Written as DNA, the CDR3 is TGTGCCAGCAGCTTGGAAGGGAGGATGAACGAGCAGTACTTC. This gives the protein CASSLEGRMNEQYF.